The TCR beta chain under discussion was sequenced for a study of cytomegalovirus exposure and HLA in healthy donors. Germline loops: CDR1 SNHLY, CDR2 FYNNEI. With V trimmed by 8 bases and J by 12 bases, 15 bases remained unmatched. The CDR3 contains 14 residues. The study's findings and limits: The authors later found TCR association rates varying by HLA locus, with DRB1 most and HLA-C fewest.

The PCR ran on 60 Vbeta and 13 Jbeta primers. Repertoires were generated with immunoSEQ multiplex PCR, while TCRdb's copy carries only in-frame clones and drops some. The sample includes 150,000 to 200,000 clones, 80% of them seen just once. Concerning this clone itself: Its antigen remains unidentified.

This receptor was obtained from a woman in her fifties or sixties in good health and CMV-seropositive. The chain uses TRBV2 and TRBJ1-4; 7 nucleotides line up with TRBD1. Sequenced: PBMCs. CDR3 sequence (DNA): TGTGCCAGCCGGGACAGTTTTGATTCGATGGAACTGTTTTTT. Translating gives CASRDSFDSMELFF.